Given below is one T cell receptor beta chain in context. What antigen it recognizes has not been identified. No quality values exist for individual bases; no much larger clone is one base distant. For TCRbeta CDR3 sequencing, genomic DNA from the sorted cells was extracted using the QIAGEN DNeasy Blood and Tissue Kit. High-throughput TCRbeta CDR3 sequencing, which included PCR amplification with bias correction and internal controls, was done commercially through immunoSEQ. For the original study's pipeline: Unique productive TCRbeta sequences were defined by CDR3 nucleotide sequence where primers matched, otherwise by CDR3 amino acid sequence with Vbeta and Jbeta genes. Sorting error was corrected by removing sequences shared between sorted populations at a frequency ratio of 2:1 or less, and the remaining shared sequences were assigned to the higher population. A sequence was defined as donor-reactive if the sequence was expanded at least 5-fold in CFSE-low cells compared with unstimulated cells and had a frequency of at least 0.01% in CFSE-low cells. Jensen-Shannon divergence calculated on the top 100 TCRbeta sequences ranked by frequency was used to measure repertoire divergence. For samples with multiple sequencing runs, sorting error was corrected in each run separately before the runs were combined. What TCRdb holds here is the immuneACCESS table cut down to in-frame rearrangements. Part of the clones is not present; checked against another copy, under half of the missing clones reflect an unresolved V gene, and the others are unexplained. For V, J and clone size, that table is used; D and trimming come from the DNA. This sample is represented by about 73,000 clones; more than 95% of them were singletons. 0.56% of the sample is taken by the ten largest.

The data originate from a study of Tregs in tolerant kidney transplant recipients (dated by TCRdb to between 2018 and 2021). Study-wide context: Transplants used related donors with nonmyeloablative bone marrow transplantation; mixed chimerism was transient in the human trials. The study used TCRbeta sequencing to identify donor-specific regulatory T cells before combined kidney and bone marrow transplantation, then tracked those cells after transplant.

The time point label, as the study defines it: blood sample drawn before combined kidney and bone marrow transplant. Unstimulated Tregs (CD4+CD25+CD127-), CD4+ non-Tregs (CD4+CD25-), CD4 and CD8 cells were FACS-sorted from thawed PBMCs. The patients were a few recipients of combined kidney and bone marrow transplants from the ITN036ST trial, and samples were available only from these trial subjects. Healthy control blood was processed by Ficoll density gradient to PBMCs and cryopreserved; patient PBMCs were collected before and after transplant. The investigation overall reported the following: The most biologically relevant and donor-specific TCRbeta repertoire appeared to be identified by expanding Tregs with activated donor B cells. Because the PCR primers were changed over time for some patients, nucleotide-level comparison could not be performed across the samples from those patients. In tolerant patients, donor-specific Tregs expanded more than Tregs overall, which suggests antigen-driven rather than nonspecific expansion. Biological reproducibility was not directly addressed, though technical replication error appeared minimal. The study was limited by small patient numbers, and the findings need validation in larger populations and under other immunosuppression protocols.

Sequencing was performed on CD4+ T cells from blood, taken before the transplant. This TCR was recovered from a human donor who received a combined kidney and bone marrow transplant.

The CDR3 protein sequence reads: CASSLAGVGETQYF. The DNA sequence reads TGTGCCAGCTCACTAGCGGGAGTCGGGGAGACCCAGTACTTC. Recombination joined TRBV18 with TRBJ2-5; 9 middle bases align to TRBD2. From the cysteine up to the phenylalanine, the CDR3 has a length of 14 residues. Left in the record is the CDR3 DNA by itself, 42 bases read in frame from the first base. The CDR1 and CDR2 encoded by the germline V gene are KGHSH and LQKENI. V trim: 4 bases; J trim: 5 bases; unmatched bases: 5.